This T cell receptor (beta chain) was identified in a study of T cell responses to AZD1222 COVID-19 vaccine. Study conclusions and caveats: There were repertoire samples only from the period after the peak T cell response. Clonal diversity may have been underestimated in mostly white British donors.

V lost 3 bases and J lost 4, with 6 bases in between. CDR3 length: 13 amino acids. Germline CDR1 and CDR2: MDHEN and SYDVKM. TCRdb's table, derived via immunoSEQ multiplex PCR, lists solely in-frame clones and lacks some. The sample comprises hundreds of thousands of clones, around 93% of which are singletons, and 0.95% to 1.1% rests with the top ten. As to this clone: Its antigen is currently unknown.

This chain connects TRBV28 to TRBJ2-2; D not resolved. The input for sequencing was peripheral blood, taken on day 0 of MenACWY control vaccination. The receptor's source is an adult in good health. CDR3 DNA: TGTGCCAGCAGTTTCGTGGCCACCGGGGAGCTGTTTTTT. Translation: CASSFVATGELFF.